This T cell receptor (beta chain) is from a study of blood T cells in healthy people across ages. Overall study findings and caveats: Diversity was estimated from one million T cells, and these estimates were considered underestimates. Naive T cell percentage showed a strong correlation with TCR beta diversity.

This clonotype came up once. The target antigen is unknown. Trimming removed 0 bases from V and 8 bases from J; junction bases left unmatched: 12. The CDR3 runs to 16 residues. The germline V gene has CDR1 MDHEN and CDR2 SYDVKM. Then a second PCR, running roughly 7 to 11 cycles, was carried out with a sample-barcoded 5' primer and a J-beta primer mix. TCRdb analysed the 5' RACE reads with MiXCR anew, one entry per CDR3 protein. The sample includes about a million distinct CDR3 sequences, around 54% seen only once; the top ten take about 20%. The V call is TRBV28, the J call TRBJ1-2; 7 bases are a match to TRBD1. Sequenced material: blood. The TCR was taken from a woman in her fifties or sixties in good health. CDR3 coding DNA: TGTGCCAGCAGTTTATGGGATGGACAGGACCTGTGGGGCTACACCTTC. Its protein product is CASSLWDGQDLWGYTF.